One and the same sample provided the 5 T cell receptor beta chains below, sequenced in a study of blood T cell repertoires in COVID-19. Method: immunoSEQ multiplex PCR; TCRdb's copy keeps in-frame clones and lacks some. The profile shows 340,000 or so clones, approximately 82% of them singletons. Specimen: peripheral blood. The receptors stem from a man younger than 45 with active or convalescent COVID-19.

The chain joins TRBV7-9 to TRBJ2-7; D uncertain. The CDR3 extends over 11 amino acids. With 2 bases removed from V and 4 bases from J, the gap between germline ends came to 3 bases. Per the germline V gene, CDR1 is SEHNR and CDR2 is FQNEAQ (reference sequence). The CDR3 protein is CASSLTYEQYF. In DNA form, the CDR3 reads TGTGCCAGCAGCTTAACTTACGAGCAGTACTTC.

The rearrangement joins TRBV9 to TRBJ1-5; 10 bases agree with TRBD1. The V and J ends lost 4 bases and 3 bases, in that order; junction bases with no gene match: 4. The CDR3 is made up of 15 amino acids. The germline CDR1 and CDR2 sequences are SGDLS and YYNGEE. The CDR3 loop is CASSLTGGNNQPQHF. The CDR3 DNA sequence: TGTGCCAGCAGCTTGACAGGGGGCAACAATCAGCCCCAGCATTTT.

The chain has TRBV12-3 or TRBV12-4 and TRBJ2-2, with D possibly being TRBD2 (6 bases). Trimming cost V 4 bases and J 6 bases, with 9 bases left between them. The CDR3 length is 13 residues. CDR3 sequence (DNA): TGTGCCAGCAGTTCCGGGACTTCCGGGGAGCTGTTTTTT. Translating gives CASSSGTSGELFF.

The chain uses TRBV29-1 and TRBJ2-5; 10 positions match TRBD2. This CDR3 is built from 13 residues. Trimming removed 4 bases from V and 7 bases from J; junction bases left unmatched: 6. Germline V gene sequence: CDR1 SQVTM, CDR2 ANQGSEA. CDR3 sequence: CSVGGLALRTQYF. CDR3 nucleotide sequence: TGCAGCGTTGGGGGACTAGCGTTAAGGACCCAGTACTTC.

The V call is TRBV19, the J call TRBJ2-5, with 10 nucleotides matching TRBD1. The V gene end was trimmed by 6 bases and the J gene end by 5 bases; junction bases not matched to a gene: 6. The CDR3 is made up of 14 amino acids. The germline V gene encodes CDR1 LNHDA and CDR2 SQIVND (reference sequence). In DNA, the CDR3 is TGTGCCAGTAGGTCGACAGGGGGCGCGGAGACCCAGTACTTC. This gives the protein CASRSTGGAETQYF.